This T cell receptor beta chain derives from a study of post-analysis software for immune sequencing data. As for the study in general: The courses of disease that were included comprised relapsing-remitting, secondary progressive and progressive-relapsing multiple sclerosis. Study outcomes and limitations: Pronounced co-clustering by F measure was evident among identically batched samples. Controls showed significantly higher normalized Chao1 diversity than did multiple sclerosis patients. There were five TRBV segments more frequent in patients than controls, and TRBV5-6, TRBV5-1 and TRBV20-1 were among them.

Unique molecular identifiers had been added to the TCR beta cDNA libraries. Some 540,000 cDNA molecules were obtained from roughly 0.93 to 9.6 million T cells. TCRdb reprocessed the PCR reads with MiXCR, giving one entry per CDR3 protein. This sample has roughly 430,000 distinct CDR3 sequences, with 39% found just once. With respect to this clonotype: Antigen specificity is unknown.

J gave up 7 bases and V 0 bases, and 12 bases lay outside the gene matches. Germline CDR1 is LGHNA and CDR2 is YNFKEQ. The CDR3 has 18 amino acids. J is TRBJ2-1 and V is TRBV4-2; 10 bases match TRBD2. Source material: blood. The receptor comes from a girl aged 2 to 10 with multiple sclerosis. The CDR3 bases are TGTGCCAGCAGCCAAGATGGTGCCGGGACTAGCGAAGGGAATGAGCAGTTCTTC. Translation gives CASSQDGAGTSEGNEQFF.